This TCR beta chain was found in a study of early T cells in non-severe SARS-CoV-2 infection. The CDR3 is 12 amino acids. CDR1 SGHAT and CDR2 FQNNGV come from the germline V gene. One entry per CDR3 protein, called by TCRdb with MiXCR from the 5' RACE reads. The data show about 61,000 distinct CDR3 sequences, approximately 10% seen once. Note on this clonotype: An end of the junction differs from the germline gene, which may be a read error.

Specimen: whole blood. The gene calls are TRBV11-2 and TRBJ1-1; D uncertain. This clonotype was sampled from an adult who was a healthcare worker with PCR-confirmed SARS-CoV-2 infection or an uninfected control (not recorded which). The CDR3 protein is CASSLGNPEAFF. DNA of the CDR3: TGTGCCAGCAGCTTAGGGAACCCTGAAGCTTTCTTT.